One sample yielded the 18 T cell receptor beta chains listed below, sequenced in a study of T cell responses to AZD1222 COVID-19 vaccine (dated by TCRdb to the early 2020s). The receptor library was made with the immunoSEQ multiplex PCR assay. The clones in this table, taken by TCRdb from immuneACCESS, are in-frame only. Not every clone is retained; where verified, under half of the shortfall comes from an unresolved V gene, and the cause of the rest is unknown. Present in this sample are roughly 100,000 clones, approximately 90% of which were seen just once. The ten largest clones capture about 2.5% of the sample. In light of the paper, this sample's time point label describes: baseline before first vaccination. The source material was peripheral blood, sampled on day 0 of AZD1222 vaccination. Receptors originate from an adult in good health.

The genes are TRBV19 and TRBJ1-1; no firm D call. V lost 5 bases, J lost 0 bases, and 7 bases lay in between. This CDR3 is 13 amino acids long. Per germline, CDR1 LNHDA and CDR2 SQIVND (reference sequence). The CDR3 reads CASSATVNTEAFF. DNA for the CDR3: TGTGCCAGTAGTGCTACAGTGAACACTGAAGCTTTCTTT. Together with reference TRBV19 and TRBJ1-1, the CDR3 gives the full variable domain: DGGITQSPKYLFRKEGQNVTLSCEQNLNHDAMYWYRQDPGQGLRLIYYSQIVNDFQKGDIAEGYSVSREKKESFPLTVTSAQKNPTAFYLCASSATVNTEAFFGQGTRLTVV.

The V call is TRBV5-1, the J call TRBJ2-1; 9 bases align to TRBD2. This CDR3 is built from 16 residues. Germline trimming cut 1 base from V and 9 bases from J; bases unmatched to any gene: 11. Germline V gene data show CDR1 as SGHRS and CDR2 as YFSETQ. The CDR3 sequence: CASSLSQRGANGEQFF. The CDR3 region has the DNA TGCGCCAGCAGCTTGTCCCAGCGGGGGGCCAATGGTGAGCAGTTCTTC.

The chain recombines TRBV12-3 or TRBV12-4 with TRBJ1-1; 8 bases match TRBD1. The CDR3 totals 13 residues. V dropped 7 bases and J dropped 1; count of bases not matched to a gene: 2. CDR3 protein: CASTGTGNTEAFF. Written as DNA, the CDR3 is TGTGCCAGCACCGGGACAGGGAACACTGAAGCTTTCTTT.

The genes are TRBV7-3 and TRBJ2-1; TRBD2 matches at 9 bases. Per the germline V gene, CDR1 is SGHTA and CDR2 is FQGTGA. The V segment lost 3 bases and the J segment 4 bases; nucleotides outside the gene matches: 4. The CDR3 is 15 amino acids. The CDR3 loop reads CASSLASGVYNEQFF. The CDR3 coding sequence is TGTGCCAGCAGCTTGGCTAGCGGGGTGTACAATGAGCAGTTCTTC. The whole variable domain, filled in from reference TRBV7-3 and TRBJ2-1, reads GAGVSQTPSNKVTEKGKYVELRCDPISGHTALYWYRQSLGQGPEFLIYFQGTGAADDSGLPNDRFFAVRPEGSVSTLKIQRTERGDSAVYLCASSLASGVYNEQFFGPGTRLTVL.

The chain joins TRBV3-1 (or the pseudogene TRBV3-2) to TRBJ1-1; D call uncertain. The CDR3 loop spans 13 amino acids. The V gene's germline CDR1 is LGHDT and CDR2 YNNKEL (reference sequence). Trimming pared 4 bases from V and 3 bases from J, leaving 9 bases between. The CDR3 loop is CASSRSRDTEAFF. CDR3 nucleotides: TGTGCCAGCAGCCGATCAAGGGACACTGAAGCTTTCTTT.

The rearrangement uses TRBV2 and TRBJ2-7; no definite D call. V gave up 2 bases and J gave up 9 bases, with 8 bases separating them. Germline V gene sequence: CDR1 SNHLY, CDR2 FYNNEI. The CDR3 spans 11 residues. The chain's CDR3 is CASSELLGQYF. Here the CDR3 DNA reads TGTGCCAGCAGTGAATTGTTGGGGCAGTACTTC.

This sequence joins TRBV11-3 and TRBJ1-1; the D is unclear. The V and J ends lost 5 bases and 5 bases respectively, with 12 bases between them. CDR1 and CDR2 (germline): SGHNT, YENEEA. The CDR3 is 13 residues long. The chain's CDR3 is CASSPGIRTEAFF. CDR3 coding DNA: TGTGCCAGCAGCCCCGGTATCCGTACTGAAGCTTTCTTT. Filled out from reference TRBV11-3 and TRBJ1-1, the complete variable domain reads EAGVVQSPRYKIIEKKQPVAFWCNPISGHNTLYWYLQNLGQGPELLIRYENEEAVDDSQLPKDRFSAERLKGVDSTLKIQPAELGDSAVYLCASSPGIRTEAFFGQGTRLTVV.

V gene TRBV6-6 combines with J gene TRBJ2-7, with D tentatively TRBD1 (5 bases). This CDR3 has 14 amino acids. The germline V and J ends were trimmed by 5 bases and 2 bases, with 13 bases remaining between them. Germline V CDR1 and CDR2: MNHNY, SVGAGI (reference sequence). The CDR3 here is CASSQPGNPYEQYF. The CDR3 coding sequence is TGTGCCAGCAGTCAGCCAGGGAACCCCTACGAGCAGTACTTC.

The rearrangement joins TRBV28 to TRBJ1-1; D is ambiguous. This CDR3 contains 12 residues. Germline lookup yields CDR1 MDHEN and CDR2 SYDVKM. V was shortened by 7 bases and J by 8 bases, with 14 bases between the two germline ends. The CDR3 protein is CASTAAGREAFF. CDR3 nucleotide sequence: TGTGCCAGCACCGCCGCCGGGAGGGAAGCTTTCTTT.

The genes are TRBV12-3 or TRBV12-4 and TRBJ1-2; no clear D. Trimming removed 8 bases at V and 4 bases at J, with 8 bases between. CDR3 length equals 11 residues. The CDR3 nucleotides read TGTGCCAGCGGGCGTCCCTATGGCTACACCTTC. Amino acids: CASGRPYGYTF.

The chain couples TRBV4-2 to TRBJ2-2; 8 bases are shared with TRBD2. Unmatched junction bases numbered 7, after V lost 4 bases and J lost 0 bases. The CDR3 contains 17 residues. Germline loops: CDR1 LGHNA, CDR2 YNFKEQ. CDR3 loop: CASSPERREANTGELFF. Here the CDR3 DNA reads TGTGCCAGCAGCCCCGAAAGGCGGGAGGCGAACACCGGGGAGCTGTTTTTT.

V usage is TRBV5-1 and J usage is TRBJ1-1, with D unresolved. The CDR3 is 15 amino acids. Germline lookup yields CDR1 SGHRS and CDR2 YFSETQ. V lost 4 bases and J lost 0, with 13 bases in between. CDR3 bases: TGCGCCAGCAGCCCCGCCTGGGAACTGAACACTGAAGCTTTCTTT. Protein sequence: CASSPAWELNTEAFF.

The CDR3 DNA reads as TGCGCCAGCAGCCAAGATACTCATGGTGAGCAGTTCTTC. This encodes CASSQDTHGEQFF. This sequence joins TRBV4-3 and TRBJ2-1; no firm D call. Germline values: CDR1 LGHNA, CDR2 YSLEER. Trimming pared 0 bases from V and 9 bases from J, leaving 9 bases between. The CDR3 covers 13 residues.

This clone was found once. This chain joins TRBV15 and TRBJ1-3, with D possibly being TRBD1 (5 bases). This CDR3 region has 16 residues. CDR1 is LNHNV and CDR2 is YYDKDF in the germline V gene (reference sequence). V was pared by 0 bases and J by 7 bases, with 16 bases between. In nucleotides, the CDR3 is TGTGCCACCAGCAGAGATCGAAGCAGGGCAAGGAACACCATATATTTT. Its translation: CATSRDRSRARNTIYF.

V is TRBV21-1 and J is TRBJ1-6. TRBV21-1 is termed a pseudogene. The length of the CDR3 is 16 residues. CDR3 protein: CASSKAWEFLNSPLHF. The CDR3 region has the DNA TGTGCCAGCAGCAAAGCTTGGGAATTTCTGAATTCACCCCTCCACTTT.

Concerning this clone: A junction boundary mismatches the germline segment, possibly from a read error. The chain has TRBV28 and TRBJ2-1, with 12 bases matching TRBD2. There are 18 residues in the CDR3. The germline V gene has CDR1 MDHEN and CDR2 SYDVKM. DNA for the CDR3: TGTACCAGCACGGGCGGACTAGCGGGGCCCCGCTCCTACAATGAGCAGTTCTTC. It is translated as CTSTGGLAGPRSYNEQFF.

This clone was seen only once. The rearrangement links TRBV5-4 to TRBJ2-1; tentative D call: TRBD1 (5 bases). CDR1 is SGHNT, CDR2 YYREEE, per germline (reference sequence). The CDR3 contains 16 residues. V was cut by 6 bases and J by 0 bases, with 16 bases left in between. CDR3 bases: TGTGCCAGCATCAACCGTCAGGGAAGCTCCTACAATGAGCAGTTCTTC. Protein: CASINRQGSSYNEQFF.

This chain connects TRBV28 to TRBJ1-5, with D maybe TRBD1 (5 bases). CDR1 and CDR2 (germline): MDHEN, SYDVKM. Trimming took off 2 bases at V and 0 bases at J, with 17 bases between the two ends. There are 18 residues in the CDR3. The CDR3 coding sequence is TGTGCCAGCAGTTTAAGCCTAACAGGACCCTATAGCAATCAGCCCCAGCATTTT. It specifies CASSLSLTGPYSNQPQHF. The whole variable domain, filled in from reference TRBV28 and TRBJ1-5, reads DVKVTQSSRYLVKRTGEKVFLECVQDMDHENMFWYRQDPGLGLRLIYFSYDVKMKEKGDIPEGYSVSREKKERFSLILESASTNQTSMYLCASSLSLTGPYSNQPQHFGDGTRLSIL.